These 9 T cell receptor beta chains originate from one sample sequenced in a study of a mutant IDH1 vaccine in newly diagnosed glioma. No antigen has been identified for these receptors. Libraries were prepared by immunoSEQ multiplex PCR; TCRdb keeps only in-frame clonotypes and omits some of them. The data show 55,000 to 65,000 clones, around four fifths seen once. Time point specified: week 35, safety follow-up. The vaccine gave 300 ug of a 20-mer mutant IDH1 peptide subcutaneously per dose. The material was PBMCs, obtained from a glioma patient whose treatment included an IDH1 peptide vaccine. These TCRs come from a man aged 25 to 40 with glioma.

V usage is TRBV15 and J usage is TRBJ1-5; D gene unclear. V lost 4 bases and J 0 bases, leaving 10 bases between the germline ends. This CDR3 spans 15 amino acids. CDR1 is LNHNV, CDR2 YYDKDF, per germline (reference sequence). The CDR3 loop is CATSTTGRSNQPQHF. The DNA for the CDR3 is TGTGCCACCAGCACTACTGGACGTAGCAATCAGCCCCAGCATTTT.

V gene TRBV6-6 combines with J gene TRBJ1-2; D unresolved. The germline V gene encodes CDR1 MNHNY and CDR2 SVGAGI (reference sequence). CDR3 length equals 14 residues. With 5 bases removed from V and 5 bases from J, the gap between germline ends came to 15 bases. The chain's CDR3 is CASSVSTEKYGYTF. CDR3 DNA: TGTGCCAGCAGTGTCTCGACGGAGAAGTATGGCTACACCTTC.

This chain connects TRBV15 to TRBJ2-5; tentatively, D is TRBD1 (6 bases). The CDR3 has 14 amino acids. V lost 0 bases to trimming and J lost 1 base, with 6 bases between them. Per germline, CDR1 LNHNV and CDR2 YYDKDF (reference sequence). The CDR3 region has the DNA TGTGCCACCAGCAGAGACAGGGGCCAAGAGACCCAGTACTTC. Its translation is CATSRDRGQETQYF.

This clone was counted a single time. CDR3 loop: CASSQRTNIQYF. CDR3 DNA sequence: TGTGCCAGCAGCCAAAGGACAAACATTCAGTACTTC. The V gene is TRBV6-1, the J gene TRBJ2-4; D gene ambiguous. The CDR3 spans 12 residues. CDR1 is MNHNS, CDR2 SASEGT, per germline. V was shortened by 6 bases and J by 6 bases, with 9 bases between the two germline ends.

This sequence joins TRBV11-2 and TRBJ2-2, with D maybe TRBD2 (7 bases). CDR1 and CDR2 (germline): SGHAT, FQNNGV. The V end lost 1 base, the J end lost 6 bases, and 12 bases lay between the germline ends. The CDR3 loop spans 15 amino acids. CDR3 DNA sequence: TGTGCCAGCAGCTTAGCGGGGGGCCGGTCCGGGGAGCTGTTTTTT. Translated, it gives CASSLAGGRSGELFF. Based on the CDR3 plus reference TRBV11-2 and TRBJ2-2, the full variable domain is EAGVAQSPRYKIIEKRQSVAFWCNPISGHATLYWYQQILGQGPKLLIQFQNNGVVDDSQLPKDRFSAERLKGVDSTLKIQPAKLEDSAVYLCASSLAGGRSGELFFGEGSRLTVL.

J is TRBJ1-2 and V is TRBV5-4; a weak D match, TRBD1 (5 bases). The V end lost 0 bases, the J end lost 7 bases, and 19 bases lay between the germline ends. The CDR3 loop spans 16 amino acids. The germline V gene has CDR1 SGHNT and CDR2 YYREEE (reference sequence). CDR3 DNA: TGTGCCAGCAGCTTGGGGGGGTCTGACAGTACCTTTGGCTACACCTTC. Translated: CASSLGGSDSTFGYTF.

This clone has only a few counts. This chain uses TRBV20-1 with TRBJ1-2; D remains ambiguous. From germline, CDR1 is DFQATT and CDR2 SNEGSKA (reference sequence). V lost 6 bases and J 14 bases, leaving 16 bases between the germline ends. This CDR3 has 10 amino acids. CDR3 DNA sequence: TGCAGTGCACAGATCCCGATGTCGACCTTC. Residues: CSAQIPMSTF.

The chain combines TRBV19 with TRBJ2-6, with D perhaps TRBD2 (5 bases). Per the germline V gene, CDR1 is LNHDA and CDR2 is SQIVND (reference sequence). The CDR3 is 14 amino acids. The V end lost 10 bases, the J end lost 2 bases, and 12 bases lay between the germline ends. The CDR3 protein is CATSDGAGANVLTF. The CDR3 bases are TGTGCCACTTCGGACGGGGCTGGGGCCAACGTCCTGACTTTC. The whole variable domain, filled in from reference TRBV19 and TRBJ2-6, reads DGGITQSPKYLFRKEGQNVTLSCEQNLNHDAMYWYRQDPGQGLRLIYYSQIVNDFQKGDIAEGYSVSREKKESFPLTVTSAQKNPTAFYLCATSDGAGANVLTFGAGSRLTVL.

This chain connects TRBV19 to TRBJ1-5; a weak D match, TRBD1 (5 bases). V shed 1 base and J shed 3 bases, with 13 bases lying between them. The CDR3 covers 16 residues. The germline gives CDR1 LNHDA, CDR2 SQIVND (reference sequence). The chain's CDR3 is CASSIGWGEVNQPQHF. Here the CDR3 DNA reads TGTGCCAGTAGTATAGGGTGGGGGGAGGTCAATCAGCCCCAGCATTTT.